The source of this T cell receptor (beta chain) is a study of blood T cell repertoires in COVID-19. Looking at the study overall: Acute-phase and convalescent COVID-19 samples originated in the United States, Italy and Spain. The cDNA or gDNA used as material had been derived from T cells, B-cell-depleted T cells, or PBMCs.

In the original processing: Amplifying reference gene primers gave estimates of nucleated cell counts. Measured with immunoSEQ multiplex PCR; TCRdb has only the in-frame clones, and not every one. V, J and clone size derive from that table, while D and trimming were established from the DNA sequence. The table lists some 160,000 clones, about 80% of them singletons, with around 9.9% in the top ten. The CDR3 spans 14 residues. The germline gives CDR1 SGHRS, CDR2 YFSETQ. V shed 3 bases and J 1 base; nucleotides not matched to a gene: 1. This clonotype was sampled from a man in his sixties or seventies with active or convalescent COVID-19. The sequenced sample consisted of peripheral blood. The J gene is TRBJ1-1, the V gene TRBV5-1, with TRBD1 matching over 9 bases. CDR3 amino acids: CASSWDRANTEAFF. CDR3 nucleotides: TGCGCCAGCAGCTGGGACAGGGCGAACACTGAAGCTTTCTTT.